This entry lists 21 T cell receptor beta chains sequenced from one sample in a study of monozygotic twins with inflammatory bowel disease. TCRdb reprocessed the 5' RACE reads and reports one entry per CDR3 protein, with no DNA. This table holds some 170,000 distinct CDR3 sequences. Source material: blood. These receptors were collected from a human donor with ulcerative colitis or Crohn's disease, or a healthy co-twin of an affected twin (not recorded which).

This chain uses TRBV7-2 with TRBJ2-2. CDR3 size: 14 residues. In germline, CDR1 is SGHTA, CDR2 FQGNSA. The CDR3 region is CASSLSLRSGELFF. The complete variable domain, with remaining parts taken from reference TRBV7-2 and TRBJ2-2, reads GAGVSQSPSNKVTEKGKDVELRCDPISGHTALYWYRQSLGQGLEFLIYFQGNSAPDKSGLPSDRFSAERTGGSVSTLTIQRTQQEDSAVYLCASSLSLRSGELFFGEGSRLTVL.

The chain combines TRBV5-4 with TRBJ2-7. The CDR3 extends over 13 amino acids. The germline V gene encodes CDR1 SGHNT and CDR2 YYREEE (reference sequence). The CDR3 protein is CASSFGYRYEQYF.

CDR3 sequence: CASSLTGVGTDTQYF. The chain carries TRBV5-1 and TRBJ2-3; TCRdb's D call of TRBD1 is untestable without DNA. From germline, CDR1 is SGHRS and CDR2 YFSETQ. The CDR3 runs 15 residues. The variable domain in full, completed from reference TRBV5-1 and TRBJ2-3, reads KAGVTQTPRYLIKTRGQQVTLSCSPISGHRSVSWYQQTPGQGLQFLFEYFSETQRNKGNFPGRFSGRQFSNSRSEMNVSTLELGDSALYLCASSLTGVGTDTQYFGPGTRLTVL.

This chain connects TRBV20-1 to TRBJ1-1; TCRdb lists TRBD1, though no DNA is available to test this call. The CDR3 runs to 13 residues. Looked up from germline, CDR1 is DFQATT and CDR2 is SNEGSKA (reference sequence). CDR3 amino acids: CSALRGQYTEAFF.

The CDR3 is CASSPLTGRTDTQYF. The chain combines TRBV6-1 with TRBJ2-3; TCRdb's D call of TRBD1 is untestable without DNA. Germline loops: CDR1 MNHNS, CDR2 SASEGT. This CDR3 region has 15 residues.

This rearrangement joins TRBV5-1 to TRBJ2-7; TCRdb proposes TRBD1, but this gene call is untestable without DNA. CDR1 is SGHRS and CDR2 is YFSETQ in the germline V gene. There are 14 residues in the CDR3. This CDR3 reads CASSLGQGLDEQYF.

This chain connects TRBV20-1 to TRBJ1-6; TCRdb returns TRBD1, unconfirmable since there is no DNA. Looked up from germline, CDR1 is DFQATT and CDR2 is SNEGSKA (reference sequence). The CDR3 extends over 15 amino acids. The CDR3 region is CSAKTGSSYNSPLHF.

CDR3 in amino acids: CASSLLVAYNEQFF. V is TRBV12-3 or TRBV12-4 and J is TRBJ2-1. This CDR3 spans 14 amino acids.

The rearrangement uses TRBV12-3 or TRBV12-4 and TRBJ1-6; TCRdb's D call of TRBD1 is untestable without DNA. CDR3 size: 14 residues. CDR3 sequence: CASSRSQLGSPLHF.

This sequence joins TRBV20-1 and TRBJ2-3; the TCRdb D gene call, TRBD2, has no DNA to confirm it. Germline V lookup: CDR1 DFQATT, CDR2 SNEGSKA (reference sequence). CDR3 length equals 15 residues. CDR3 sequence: CSARDRLAGSDTQYF.

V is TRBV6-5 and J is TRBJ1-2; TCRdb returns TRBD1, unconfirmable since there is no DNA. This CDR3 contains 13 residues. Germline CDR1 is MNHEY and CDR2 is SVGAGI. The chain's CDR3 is CASSYRGTYGYTF.

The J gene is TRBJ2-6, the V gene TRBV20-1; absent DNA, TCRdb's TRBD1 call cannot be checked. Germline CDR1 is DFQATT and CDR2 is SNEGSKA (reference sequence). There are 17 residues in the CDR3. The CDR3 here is CSARGVGEGSGANVLTF.

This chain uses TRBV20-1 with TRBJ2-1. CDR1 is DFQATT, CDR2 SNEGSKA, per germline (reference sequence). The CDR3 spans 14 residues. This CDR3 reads CSARDLATYNEQFF.

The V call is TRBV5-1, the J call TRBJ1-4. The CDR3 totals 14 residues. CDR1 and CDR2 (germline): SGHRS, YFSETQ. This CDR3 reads CASSTSWDNEKLFF.

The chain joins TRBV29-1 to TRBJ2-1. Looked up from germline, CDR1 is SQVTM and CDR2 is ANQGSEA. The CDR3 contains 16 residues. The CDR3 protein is CSVEIGDSASYNEQFF.

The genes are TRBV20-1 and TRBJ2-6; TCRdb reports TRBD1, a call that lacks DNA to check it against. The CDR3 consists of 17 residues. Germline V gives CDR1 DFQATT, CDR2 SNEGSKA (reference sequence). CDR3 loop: CSGAPGQGRSGANVLTF.

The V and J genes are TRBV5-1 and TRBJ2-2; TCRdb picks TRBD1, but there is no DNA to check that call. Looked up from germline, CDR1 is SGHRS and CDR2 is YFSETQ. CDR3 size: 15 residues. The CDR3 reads CASSRTEIGSGELFF.

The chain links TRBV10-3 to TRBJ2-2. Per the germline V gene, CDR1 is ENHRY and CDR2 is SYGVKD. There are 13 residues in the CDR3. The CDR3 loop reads CAIRDPTAGELFF.

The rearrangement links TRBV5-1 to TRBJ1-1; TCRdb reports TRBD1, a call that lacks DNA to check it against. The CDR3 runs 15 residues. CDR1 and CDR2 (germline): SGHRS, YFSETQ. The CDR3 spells CASSPNTGGNTEAFF.

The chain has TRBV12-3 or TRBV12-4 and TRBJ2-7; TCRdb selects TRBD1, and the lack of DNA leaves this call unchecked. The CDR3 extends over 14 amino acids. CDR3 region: CASSFLGQAYEQYF.

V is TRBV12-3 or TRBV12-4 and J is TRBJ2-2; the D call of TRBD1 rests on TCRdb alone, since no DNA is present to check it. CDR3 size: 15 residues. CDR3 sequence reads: CASSFGTGNTGELFF.